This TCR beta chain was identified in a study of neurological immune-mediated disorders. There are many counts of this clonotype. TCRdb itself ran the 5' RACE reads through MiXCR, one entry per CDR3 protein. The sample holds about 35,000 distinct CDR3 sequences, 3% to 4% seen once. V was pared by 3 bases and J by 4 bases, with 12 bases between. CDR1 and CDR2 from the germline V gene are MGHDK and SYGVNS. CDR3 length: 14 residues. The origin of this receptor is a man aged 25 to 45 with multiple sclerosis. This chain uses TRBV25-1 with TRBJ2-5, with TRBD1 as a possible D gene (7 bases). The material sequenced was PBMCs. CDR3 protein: CASSDQGGRETQYF. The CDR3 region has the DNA TGTGCCAGCAGTGACCAGGGGGGCCGAGAGACCCAGTACTTC. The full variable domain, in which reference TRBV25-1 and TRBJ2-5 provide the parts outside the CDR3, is EADIYQTPRYLVIGTGKKITLECSQTMGHDKMYWYQQDPGMELHLIHYSYGVNSTEKGDLSSESTVSRIRTEHFPLTLESARPSHTSQYLCASSDQGGRETQYFGPGTRLLVL.